The 28 T cell receptor beta chains below come from one sample, sequenced in a study of cytomegalovirus exposure and HLA in healthy donors. PCR used 60 Vbeta primers and 13 Jbeta primers. Data came from immunoSEQ multiplex PCR; TCRdb stores just in-frame clones and leaves some out. The sample consists of 160,000 or so clones, around 77% of them appearing once. The sequenced material came from PBMCs. These receptors were collected from a woman aged 40 to 50 in good health and CMV-seronegative.

The V and J genes are TRBV7-3 and TRBJ2-5; 8 nucleotides line up with TRBD1. The germline CDR1 and CDR2 sequences are SGHTA and FQGTGA. The CDR3 runs to 13 residues. J lost 7 bases, V lost 5 bases, and 6 bases had no gene match. DNA for the CDR3: TGTGCCAGCAGCCAAGGACAGGGAGGGACCCAGTACTTC. Its protein product is CASSQGQGGTQYF.

V and J are TRBV29-1 and TRBJ2-3; D is perhaps TRBD2 (7 bases). This CDR3 is 15 amino acids long. V lost 5 bases to trimming and J lost 0 bases, with 15 bases between them. The V gene's germline CDR1 is SQVTM and CDR2 ANQGSEA. CDR3 sequence (DNA): TGCAGCGTTCTCCAAAGGGGGGGAAGCACAGATACGCAGTATTTT. Translated: CSVLQRGGSTDTQYF.

This clone was seen more than once but under ten times. The V gene is TRBV5-5, the J gene TRBJ2-1; TRBD2 is a possible D gene (5 bases). The CDR3 covers 15 residues. Germline CDR1 and CDR2: SGHKS and YYEKEE (reference sequence). V was pared by 3 bases and J by 5 bases, with 15 bases between. The CDR3 sequence is CASSWTWESHNEQFF. The CDR3 DNA follows: TGTGCCAGCAGCTGGACTTGGGAGAGCCACAATGAGCAGTTCTTC.

As to this clone: At one end, the junction sequence differs from germline, possibly due to a read error. J is TRBJ2-5 and V is TRBV7-9, with a weak D call TRBD1 (5 bases). This CDR3 comprises 12 residues. Germline V lookup: CDR1 SEHNR, CDR2 FQNEAQ (reference sequence). The CDR3 is CSSSLAGETQYF. CDR3 DNA sequence: TGTTCCAGCAGCTTGGCAGGGGAGACCCAGTACTTC. Drawing the rest from reference TRBV7-9 and TRBJ2-5, the complete variable domain is DTGVSQNPRHKITKRGQNVTFRCDPISEHNRLYWYRQTLGQGPEFLTYFQNEAQLEKSRLLSDRFSAERPKGSFSTLEIQRTEQGDSAMYLCSSSLAGETQYFGPGTRLLVL.

The V gene is TRBV9, the J gene TRBJ2-3; D is unclear. The CDR3 is made up of 15 amino acids. The germline V gene has CDR1 SGDLS and CDR2 YYNGEE. The V end was cut by 7 bases, the J end by 2 bases, with 17 bases between. The CDR3 DNA follows: TGTGCCAGCGGAACGGGTCTTTTCGACACAGATACGCAGTATTTT. This sequence encodes CASGTGLFDTDTQYF.

The rearrangement links TRBV28 to TRBJ1-2, with 7 bases fitting TRBD1. This CDR3 has 14 amino acids. J gave up 8 bases and V 3 bases, and 9 bases lay outside the gene matches. Germline V gives CDR1 MDHEN, CDR2 SYDVKM. The chain's CDR3 is CASSFGKGAGGYTF. In DNA, the CDR3 is TGTGCCAGCAGTTTTGGGAAGGGGGCGGGGGGCTACACCTTC.

This clone appeared a single time. The chain has TRBV9 and TRBJ2-7, with 14 bases lining up with TRBD2. The germline gives CDR1 SGDLS, CDR2 YYNGEE. The CDR3 runs 22 residues. V lost 0 bases to trimming and J lost 4 bases; unmatched junction nucleotides: 21. The CDR3 sequence is CASSVGIPSGLAGGSPFYEQYF. CDR3 nucleotide sequence: TGTGCCAGCAGCGTAGGCATCCCATCAGGACTAGCGGGAGGATCGCCCTTTTACGAGCAGTACTTC. The complete variable domain, with remaining parts taken from reference TRBV9 and TRBJ2-7, reads DSGVTQTPKHLITATGQRVTLRCSPRSGDLSVYWYQQSLDQGLQFLIQYYNGEERAKGNILERFSAQQFPDLHSELNLSSLELGDSALYFCASSVGIPSGLAGGSPFYEQYFGPGTRLTVT.

The chain links TRBV30 to TRBJ2-3; weak D call: TRBD1 (6 bases). Looked up from germline, CDR1 is GTSNPN and CDR2 is SVGIG (reference sequence). The CDR3 runs 16 residues. The ends were cut back, 4 bases at V and 0 bases at J, with 17 bases in the middle. CDR3 residues: CAWIYSGTPSTDTQYF. For the CDR3, the DNA is TGTGCCTGGATCTATTCCGGGACACCTAGCACAGATACGCAGTATTTT.

V and J are TRBV5-1 and TRBJ2-1, with 12 bases aligning to TRBD2. The J segment lost 5 bases and the V segment lost 2 bases, leaving 5 bases of the junction unmatched. The CDR3 is 16 residues long. Germline V gives CDR1 SGHRS, CDR2 YFSETQ. DNA of the CDR3: TGCGCCAGCAGCTTTGGATGGACTAGCGGGAACAATGAGCAGTTCTTC. It yields the protein CASSFGWTSGNNEQFF. The full variable domain, completed using reference TRBV5-1 and TRBJ2-1, is KAGVTQTPRYLIKTRGQQVTLSCSPISGHRSVSWYQQTPGQGLQFLFEYFSETQRNKGNFPGRFSGRQFSNSRSEMNVSTLELGDSALYLCASSFGWTSGNNEQFFGPGTRLTVL.

This clone appeared a single time. The chain has TRBV2 and TRBJ2-2, with a tentative D call TRBD1 (7 bases). With 5 bases removed from V and 5 bases from J, the gap between germline ends came to 12 bases. The length of the CDR3 is 14 residues. From germline, CDR1 is SNHLY and CDR2 FYNNEI. The CDR3 loop is CASSPQGGTGELFF. The CDR3 bases are TGTGCCAGCAGTCCTCAGGGGGGAACCGGGGAGCTGTTTTTT.

The chain is built from TRBV2 and TRBJ1-2; TRBD1 aligns across 7 bases. CDR1 and CDR2 (germline): SNHLY, FYNNEI. The trim removed 4 bases at V and 5 bases at J, leaving 4 bases unmatched. The CDR3 runs 13 residues. DNA of the CDR3: TGTGCCAGCAGTGGGGGACAGAGGTATGGCTACACCTTC. Encoded protein: CASSGGQRYGYTF.

CDR3 coding DNA: TGTGCCAGCAGCCTAGATACAGGGGGCGGCTACGAGCAGTACTTC. Translating it yields CASSLDTGGGYEQYF. The chain employs TRBV5-6 and TRBJ2-7; the match to TRBD1 covers 9 bases. Germline values: CDR1 SGHDT, CDR2 YYEEEE. The ends lost 4 bases at V and 3 bases at J; junction bases unmatched: 8. CDR3 length: 15 amino acids.

The chain carries TRBV30 and TRBJ2-2, with D perhaps TRBD1 (6 bases). Germline CDR1 is GTSNPN and CDR2 is SVGIG (reference sequence). The CDR3 consists of 13 residues. V was pared by 0 bases and J by 6 bases, with 8 bases between. Here the CDR3 reads CAWSVTGPGELFF. In DNA, the CDR3 is TGTGCCTGGAGTGTTACAGGGCCCGGGGAGCTGTTTTTT.

This clone showed up just once. The rearrangement links TRBV6-5 to TRBJ2-1; D unclear. Per germline, CDR1 MNHEY and CDR2 SVGAGI. This CDR3 comprises 15 residues. V was trimmed by 3 bases and J by 4 bases, leaving 13 bases between them. CDR3 coding DNA: TGTGCCAGCAGTTATCAACCTCCCAGGTACAATGAGCAGTTCTTC. Its translation: CASSYQPPRYNEQFF.

V gene TRBV14 combines with J gene TRBJ2-1; weak D call: TRBD2 (5 bases). This CDR3 is built from 13 residues. V was pared by 5 bases and J by 9 bases, with 14 bases between. The germline CDR1 and CDR2 sequences are SGHDN and FVKESK. The CDR3 loop reads CASSFSVGSEQFF. The CDR3 bases are TGTGCCAGCAGCTTTAGCGTGGGGAGTGAGCAGTTCTTC.

The gene calls are TRBV10-3 and TRBJ2-1, with D possibly matching TRBD1 (6 bases). V shed 6 bases and J shed 5 bases, with 11 bases lying between them. Germline V gives CDR1 ENHRY, CDR2 SYGVKD. The CDR3 consists of 13 residues. DNA of the CDR3: TGTGCCATCAGCGACAACAGGGACAATGAGCAGTTCTTC. The encoded protein is CAISDNRDNEQFF.

In regard to this clone: At one end the junction does not follow the germline gene, possibly because of a read error. This chain connects TRBV28 to TRBJ1-1; tentative D call: TRBD1 (6 bases). CDR1 and CDR2 from the germline V gene are MDHEN and SYDVKM. The CDR3 has 11 residues. Here the CDR3 DNA reads TGTGCCAGCTGCCGGGACACTGTAGCTTTCTTT. Translated: CASCRDTVAFF.

The chain has TRBV30 and TRBJ2-1; a weak D match, TRBD2 (6 bases). Trimming took 6 bases from V and 2 from J, leaving 17 bases between them. This CDR3 is built from 15 residues. Per the germline V gene, CDR1 is GTSNPN and CDR2 is SVGIG (reference sequence). CDR3 region: CACGGGAGAYNEQFF. For the CDR3, the DNA is TGTGCCTGTGGGGGAGGAGCCGGGGCCTACAATGAGCAGTTCTTC.

The gene calls are TRBV5-4 and TRBJ1-2; D call uncertain. Germline lookup yields CDR1 SGHNT and CDR2 YYREEE (reference sequence). The CDR3 loop spans 15 amino acids. V lost 0 bases to trimming and J lost 0 bases, with 9 bases between them. The DNA of the CDR3 is TGTGCCAGCAGCTTGGGCGGCCAACCTAACTATGGCTACACCTTC. This translates into CASSLGGQPNYGYTF.

The V and J genes are TRBV10-3 and TRBJ1-2; D might be TRBD1 (6 bases). Germline CDR1 ENHRY, CDR2 SYGVKD. CDR3 length: 15 residues. The V gene lost 0 bases and the J gene lost 4 bases, with 12 bases spanning the gap. Written as DNA, the CDR3 is TGTGCCATCAGTGAGTCGTGGGGGGGCGGCTATGGCTACACCTTC. This translates into CAISESWGGGYGYTF.

This chain joins TRBV18 and TRBJ1-3; D call uncertain. The V end was cut by 0 bases, the J end by 4 bases, with 10 bases between. CDR3 size: 15 residues. CDR1 and CDR2 (germline): KGHSH, LQKENI. The CDR3 DNA is TGTGCCAGCTCACCACCAGGCGGGTTCGGAAACACCATATATTTT. It specifies CASSPPGGFGNTIYF.

The rearrangement joins TRBV6-5 to TRBJ2-5, with D possibly TRBD2 on 7 matching bases. Trimming pared 2 bases from V and 5 bases from J, leaving 12 bases between. The CDR3 consists of 14 residues. Germline V CDR1 and CDR2: MNHEY, SVGAGI. The CDR3, as DNA: TGTGCCAGCAGTTACGGGGGGGGCGGGGAGACCCAGTACTTC. Translating gives CASSYGGGGETQYF.

V gene TRBV7-6 combines with J gene TRBJ2-6; no firm D call. The CDR3 covers 15 residues. Germline V lookup: CDR1 SGHVS, CDR2 FNYEAQ. V was shortened by 2 bases and J by 2 bases, with 7 bases between the two germline ends. This CDR3 reads CASSLNAAGANVLTF. DNA for the CDR3: TGTGCCAGCAGCTTAAATGCGGCTGGGGCCAACGTCCTGACTTTC.

The chain is built from TRBV30 and TRBJ1-2, with TRBD1 matching 8 bases. The CDR3 totals 16 residues. Germline loops: CDR1 GTSNPN, CDR2 SVGIG (reference sequence). The V segment lost 5 bases and the J segment 0 bases; nucleotides outside the gene matches: 11. Here the CDR3 reads CAWAVSGTGANYGYTF. CDR3 sequence (DNA): TGTGCCTGGGCGGTATCAGGGACAGGAGCTAACTATGGCTACACCTTC.

The V call is TRBV30, the J call TRBJ2-3, with 8 nucleotides matching TRBD2. V lost 1 base, J lost 4 bases, and 4 bases stayed unmatched. Germline lookup yields CDR1 GTSNPN and CDR2 SVGIG (reference sequence). This CDR3 is 14 amino acids long. DNA of the CDR3: TGTGCCTGGAGTGCTGGGACTAGTGCAGATACGCAGTATTTT. This sequence encodes CAWSAGTSADTQYF.

V and J are TRBV5-6 and TRBJ2-4, with D unresolved. V was cut by 4 bases and J by 9 bases, with 14 bases left in between. This CDR3 is 13 amino acids long. CDR1 and CDR2 (germline): SGHDT, YYEEEE. CDR3 amino acids: CASSLAQGAIQYF. In nucleotides, the CDR3 is TGTGCCAGCAGCCTGGCCCAAGGAGCCATTCAGTACTTC.

The chain couples TRBV5-1 to TRBJ2-5, with 7 bases fitting TRBD2. With V trimmed by 0 bases and J by 1 base, 6 bases remained unmatched. From germline, CDR1 is SGHRS and CDR2 YFSETQ. The CDR3 extends over 16 amino acids. The CDR3 loop is CASSLVAAGVQETQYF. As DNA, the CDR3 is TGCGCCAGCAGCTTGGTGGCGGCGGGGGTCCAAGAGACCCAGTACTTC.

This chain joins TRBV30 and TRBJ1-2, with D hard to call. This CDR3 is built from 14 residues. V shed 0 bases and J shed 7 bases, with 15 bases lying between them. Germline-derived CDR1 and CDR2 are GTSNPN and SVGIG (reference sequence). This CDR3 is CAWSVGPQAGGYTF. CDR3 bases: TGTGCCTGGAGTGTAGGCCCCCAGGCGGGTGGCTACACCTTC. Using reference TRBV30 and TRBJ1-2 for the parts outside the CDR3, the full variable domain is SQTIHQWPATLVQPVGSPLSLECTVEGTSNPNLYWYRQAAGRGLQLLFYSVGIGQISSEVPQNLSASRPQDRQFILSSKKLLLSDSGFYLCAWSVGPQAGGYTFGSGTRLTVV.